Presented here are 30 T cell receptor beta chains from one specimen sequenced in a study of regulatory T cells in long-lasting Graves disease. Time point specified: persistent/refractory GD, antithyroid drugs over 5 years with positive TRAb. From RNA extracted from PBMCs, the TCR library was made. Construction of TCR beta libraries relied on iRepertoire HTBI primers and on Arm-PCR targeting CDR3 regions. Via MiXCR, TCRdb re-called the multiplex PCR reads, giving one row per CDR3 protein. Of roughly 400,000 distinct CDR3 sequences listed, roughly 23% are singletons. The specimen was peripheral blood mononuclear cells (PBMCs), collected when the disease was refractory, from a patient treated with antithyroid drugs. The source is a female donor with Graves disease.

This clonotype was seen only a few times. This chain joins TRBV10-3 and TRBJ1-4; D gene unclear. The ends were cut back, 6 bases at V and 1 base at J, with 6 bases in the middle. Per germline, CDR1 ENHRY and CDR2 SYGVKD. The CDR3 is 13 residues long. CDR3 amino acids: CAISPQTNEKLFF. In DNA form, the CDR3 reads TGTGCCATCAGCCCCCAAACTAATGAAAAACTGTTTTTT.

The chain recombines TRBV12-3 or TRBV12-4 with TRBJ2-2; the D is unclear. Trimming cost V 7 bases and J 4 bases, with 13 bases left between them. The CDR3 consists of 14 residues. The CDR3 DNA follows: TGTGCCAGCACCTTTCACCTTCGCACCGGGGAGCTGTTTTTT. Amino acids: CASTFHLRTGELFF.

In this sample, this clonotype turned up many times. The genes are TRBV20-1 and TRBJ2-4; D is unclear. The CDR3 sequence is 17 residues long. Per the germline V gene, CDR1 is DFQATT and CDR2 is SNEGSKA (reference sequence). V dropped 0 bases and J dropped 2 bases, with 17 bases sitting between them. CDR3 protein: CSARDVGPHGSKNIQYF. CDR3 DNA sequence: TGCAGTGCTAGAGATGTCGGGCCGCATGGGTCCAAAAACATTCAGTACTTC.

This clonotype occurred a few times. V is TRBV6-2 or TRBV6-3 and J is TRBJ1-3, with D perhaps matching TRBD1 (5 bases). Germline V gene lookup returns CDR1 MNHEY and CDR2 SVGEGT. V dropped 1 base and J dropped 1 base, with 14 bases sitting between them. CDR3 length equals 17 residues. CDR3 sequence reads: CASSYFEPGRSGNTIYF. CDR3 DNA: TGTGCCAGCAGTTACTTCGAACCGGGACGGTCTGGAAACACCATATATTTT.

This clonotype was counted at least ten times. This rearrangement joins TRBV12-3 or TRBV12-4 to TRBJ1-1; D is undetermined. This CDR3 spans 16 amino acids. Deletions cut 1 base from V and 3 bases from J, with 15 bases between. This CDR3 is CASSLGRPTAHTEAFF. For the CDR3, the DNA is TGTGCCAGCAGTTTAGGCCGTCCCACCGCACACACTGAAGCTTTCTTT.

This clonotype was detected ten times or more. The chain joins TRBV7-9 to TRBJ1-2; tentatively, D is TRBD1 (6 bases). The CDR3 is 14 amino acids. CDR1 and CDR2 from the germline V gene are SEHNR and FQNEAQ (reference sequence). V was cut by 2 bases and J by 3 bases, with 10 bases left in between. The DNA for the CDR3 is TGTGCCAGCAGCTTAACGCCAGGGGACTATGGCTACACCTTC. Protein product: CASSLTPGDYGYTF.

This clonotype has a count of ten or more. The J gene is TRBJ1-1, the V gene TRBV5-1, with D unresolved. CDR1 and CDR2 (germline): SGHRS, YFSETQ. V was cut by 0 bases and J by 3 bases, with 9 bases left in between. CDR3 size: 14 residues. The chain's CDR3 is CASSLGVRDTEAFF. DNA of the CDR3: TGCGCCAGCAGCTTGGGGGTCCGAGACACTGAAGCTTTCTTT.

The CDR3 DNA reads as TGTGCCAGTAGTAGATCCGGGAGCCTTGGAGCTTTCTTT. Amino acid sequence: CASSRSGSLGAFF. This chain links TRBV19 with TRBJ1-1; D gene uncertain. This CDR3 has 13 amino acids. Trimming took 4 bases from V and 10 from J, leaving 16 bases between them. The germline gives CDR1 LNHDA, CDR2 SQIVND (reference sequence).

This clonotype showed up just a few times. V usage is TRBV6-5 and J usage is TRBJ2-2; no clear D gene. V was shortened by 0 bases and J by 2 bases, with 10 bases between the two germline ends. The CDR3 length is 16 residues. CDR1 MNHEY and CDR2 SVGAGI come from the germline V gene. The CDR3 protein is CASSYSLLANTGELFF. CDR3 bases: TGTGCCAGCAGTTACTCTCTCCTGGCAAACACCGGGGAGCTGTTTTTT.

This clonotype was seen repeatedly, ten times or more. The chain employs TRBV2 and TRBJ1-5; D gene unclear. The V and J ends lost 8 bases and 2 bases respectively, with 10 bases between them. CDR1 is SNHLY and CDR2 is FYNNEI in the germline V gene. The CDR3 contains 13 residues. Here the CDR3 DNA reads TGTGCCAGCTCTTTAATTGGCAATCAGCCCCAGCATTTT. Protein sequence: CASSLIGNQPQHF. The whole variable domain, remainder taken from reference TRBV2 and TRBJ1-5, is EPEVTQTPSHQVTQMGQEVILRCVPISNHLYFYWYRQILGQKVEFLVSFYNNEISEKSEIFDDQFSVERPDGSNFTLKIRSTKLEDSAMYFCASSLIGNQPQHFGDGTRLSIL.

This clonotype was counted ten times or more. The chain combines TRBV6-1 with TRBJ2-4; D possibly matches TRBD1 or TRBD2 (5 bases each). The CDR3 contains 15 residues. Per germline, CDR1 MNHNS and CDR2 SASEGT. V gave up 3 bases and J gave up 8 bases, with 17 bases separating them. Here the CDR3 DNA reads TGTGCCAGCAGTGATGGGTCGGCAGGGCGGGACATTCAGTACTTC. It is translated as CASSDGSAGRDIQYF.

There are many counts of this clonotype. The chain uses TRBV27 and TRBJ2-2; D might be TRBD1 (5 bases). This CDR3 is built from 14 residues. Looked up from germline, CDR1 is MNHEY and CDR2 is SMNVEV (reference sequence). The V end lost 7 bases, the J end lost 2 bases, and 11 bases lay between the germline ends. The CDR3 bases are TGTGCCAGCACTCTGGACACCAACACCGGGGAGCTGTTTTTT. This sequence encodes CASTLDTNTGELFF.

Comments on this clonotype: Just one base apart from a much larger clone, this may be a read error. The chain couples TRBV20-1 to TRBJ1-1; a weak D match, TRBD1 (5 bases). Germline values: CDR1 DFQATT, CDR2 SNEGSKA (reference sequence). The CDR3 covers 13 residues. CDR3 sequence (DNA): TGCAGTGCCCAGGACGGCGGGGACGGTGAAACTTTCTTT. Its translation: CSAQDGGDGETFF.

At least ten counts were recorded for this clonotype. The rearrangement uses TRBV5-1 and TRBJ1-1; maybe TRBD1 (6 bases). Germline CDR1 SGHRS, CDR2 YFSETQ. The CDR3 extends over 15 amino acids. Between the trimmed V and J ends, which lost 3 bases and 1 base, there was a span of 13 bases. CDR3 coding DNA: TGCGCCAGCAGCTGGGGTGCGGGGGCGAACACTGAAGCTTTCTTT. Protein sequence: CASSWGAGANTEAFF.

This clonotype was recorded at least ten times. This chain joins TRBV2 and TRBJ1-5; maybe TRBD1 (6 bases). CDR3 length: 13 residues. Germline CDR1 SNHLY, CDR2 FYNNEI. V lost 7 bases, J lost 3 bases, and 10 bases lay in between. The CDR3, as DNA: TGTGCCAGCAAGGGGGACACCAATCAGCCCCAGCATTTT. Its protein product is CASKGDTNQPQHF.

This clonotype was seen ten or more times. DNA of the CDR3: TGTGCCAGCAGTCCCCGGGACAGGGGGTGGAACGAGCAGTACTTC. This encodes CASSPRDRGWNEQYF. V usage is TRBV28 and J usage is TRBJ2-7, with 11 bases identical to TRBD1. CDR3 length: 15 amino acids. V was clipped by 5 bases and J by 5 bases; unmatched bases: 8. Germline values: CDR1 MDHEN, CDR2 SYDVKM. The full variable domain, in which reference TRBV28 and TRBJ2-7 provide the parts outside the CDR3, is DVKVTQSSRYLVKRTGEKVFLECVQDMDHENMFWYRQDPGLGLRLIYFSYDVKMKEKGDIPEGYSVSREKKERFSLILESASTNQTSMYLCASSPRDRGWNEQYFGPGTRLTVT.

The chain couples TRBV19 to TRBJ2-4; 7 positions match TRBD2. This CDR3 has 18 residues. Trimming took 7 bases from V and 0 from J; bases not matched to a gene: 15. Germline V gene lookup returns CDR1 LNHDA and CDR2 SQIVND (reference sequence). The CDR3 DNA is TGTGCCAGTACTTATAGCGGGCGCGGGAGTGGAGCCAAAAACATTCAGTACTTC. Protein: CASTYSGRGSGAKNIQYF.

Only a few counts were recorded for this clonotype. V gene TRBV7-9 combines with J gene TRBJ1-2, with D maybe TRBD1 (5 bases). The CDR3 consists of 16 residues. The germline CDR1 and CDR2 sequences are SEHNR and FQNEAQ (reference sequence). V was pared by 0 bases and J by 4 bases, with 15 bases between. This CDR3 reads CASSLAGDGRAYGYTF. CDR3 nucleotides: TGTGCCAGCAGCTTAGCGGGGGACGGTAGGGCCTATGGCTACACCTTC.

The chain has TRBV7-8 and TRBJ2-7; 9 bases fit TRBD1. V shed 5 bases, J shed 1 base, and the junction held 9 bases outside the gene matches. The CDR3 runs 16 residues. Germline CDR1 reads SGHVS; CDR2 reads FQNEAQ. The CDR3 bases are TGTGCCAGCAGCCCCAGGACAGGGGTTTATTCCTACGAGCAGTACTTC. It translates to CASSPRTGVYSYEQYF.

The chain recombines TRBV10-1 with TRBJ1-2; a possible D gene is TRBD1 (5 bases). Trimming removed 0 bases at V and 8 bases at J, with 19 bases between. CDR3 length: 16 residues. Germline lookup yields CDR1 WNHNN and CDR2 SYGVQD (reference sequence). This chain's CDR3 is CASSESKLGPSSGYTF. The CDR3 nucleotides read TGCGCCAGCAGTGAGTCGAAACTGGGGCCCAGTTCGGGCTACACCTTC.

In this sample, this clonotype turned up many times. The rearrangement links TRBV29-1 to TRBJ1-1; possible D gene TRBD1, 5 bases. Trimming took off 2 bases at V and 10 bases at J, with 20 bases between the two ends. CDR1 is SQVTM and CDR2 is ANQGSEA in the germline V gene. The CDR3 is made up of 14 amino acids. CDR3 in DNA: TGCAGCGTTGAACATTGGGGCAATCTTATCGGAGCTTTCTTT. Encoded protein: CSVEHWGNLIGAFF. The full variable domain, its missing parts supplied by reference TRBV29-1 and TRBJ1-1, is SAVISQKPSRDICQRGTSLTIQCQVDSQVTMMFWYRQQPGQSLTLIATANQGSEATYESGFVIDKFPISRPNLTFSTLTVSNMSPEDSSIYLCSVEHWGNLIGAFFGQGTRLTVV.

In its sample, this clonotype was seen a few times. The V call is TRBV5-1, the J call TRBJ1-1, with D possibly being TRBD1 (5 bases). From germline, CDR1 is SGHRS and CDR2 YFSETQ. The V gene lost 3 bases and the J gene lost 6 bases, with 15 bases spanning the gap. CDR3 size: 14 residues. Here the CDR3 reads CASSSVYSGSEAFF. CDR3 nucleotides: TGCGCCAGCAGCTCCGTTTACTCAGGGTCTGAAGCTTTCTTT.

This clonotype was counted at least ten times. The rearrangement joins TRBV2 to TRBJ1-1, with TRBD1 matching 7 bases. In germline, CDR1 is SNHLY, CDR2 FYNNEI. After removal of 6 bases from V and 5 bases from J, the junction contained 12 bases not matched to a gene. CDR3 length: 15 amino acids. The CDR3 DNA sequence: TGTGCCAGCAGGCTCTTTCGACAGGGCATGACTGAAGCTTTCTTT. It translates to CASRLFRQGMTEAFF.

The V call is TRBV19, the J call TRBJ1-5; D is ambiguous. From germline, CDR1 is LNHDA and CDR2 SQIVND (reference sequence). Trimming pared 7 bases from V and 0 bases from J, leaving 16 bases between. The CDR3 length is 16 residues. CDR3 nucleotides: TGTGCCAGTATGTTGCGCGGTCAAAATAGCAATCAGCCCCAGCATTTT. This sequence encodes CASMLRGQNSNQPQHF. Combining the CDR3 with reference TRBV19 and TRBJ1-5 gives the whole variable domain DGGITQSPKYLFRKEGQNVTLSCEQNLNHDAMYWYRQDPGQGLRLIYYSQIVNDFQKGDIAEGYSVSREKKESFPLTVTSAQKNPTAFYLCASMLRGQNSNQPQHFGDGTRLSIL.

This clonotype was observed many times. V gene TRBV25-1 combines with J gene TRBJ1-1, with a possible D match to TRBD1 (6 bases). Per the germline V gene, CDR1 is MGHDK and CDR2 is SYGVNS. Trimming took 3 bases from V and 2 from J, leaving 16 bases between them. The CDR3 runs 16 residues. CDR3 protein: CASSDGGGLSNTEAFF. In DNA form, the CDR3 reads TGTGCCAGCAGTGATGGCGGGGGCCTATCTAACACTGAAGCTTTCTTT.

This clonotype was seen at least ten times. V is TRBV28 and J is TRBJ1-1; D is undetermined. Trimming removed 8 bases from V and 3 bases from J, with 7 bases in between. This CDR3 has 11 amino acids. CDR1 and CDR2 (germline): MDHEN, SYDVKM. CDR3 DNA: TGTGCCAGCGCATCAGACACTGAAGCTTTCTTT. Its translation: CASASDTEAFF. The whole variable domain, remainder taken from reference TRBV28 and TRBJ1-1, is DVKVTQSSRYLVKRTGEKVFLECVQDMDHENMFWYRQDPGLGLRLIYFSYDVKMKEKGDIPEGYSVSREKKERFSLILESASTNQTSMYLCASASDTEAFFGQGTRLTVV.

The chain has TRBV28 and TRBJ2-3; possibly TRBD2 for D (6 bases). This CDR3 region has 15 residues. Trimming removed 4 bases from V and 0 bases from J, with 11 bases in between. The germline V gene has CDR1 MDHEN and CDR2 SYDVKM. The CDR3 reads CASSYSGSSTDTQYF. The CDR3 nucleotides are TGTGCCAGCAGTTATAGCGGTTCCAGCACAGATACGCAGTATTTT.

Worth noting for this clonotype: This CDR3 fails to terminate in the conserved phenylalanine or tryptophan, so it likely reflects a read error. This CDR3 is CATSRTGGTGELFL. For the CDR3, the DNA is TGTGCCACCTCTAGGACAGGCGGCACCGGGGAGCTGTTTCTT. The genes are TRBV24-1 and TRBJ2-2, with 7 positions matching TRBD1. Germline CDR1 is KGHDR and CDR2 is SFDVKD. J gave up 4 bases and V 9 bases, and 7 bases lay outside the gene matches. The CDR3 spans 14 residues.

In this sample, this clonotype turned up many times. This rearrangement joins TRBV28 to TRBJ2-2; TRBD2 matches 15 bases. The CDR3 length is 19 residues. Losses at the gene ends were 1 base for V and 3 bases for J; bases not matched to a gene: 6. CDR1 is MDHEN, CDR2 SYDVKM, per germline. The CDR3 loop is CASSLLGTSGRRHTGELFF. The DNA for the CDR3 is TGTGCCAGCAGTTTATTGGGGACTAGCGGGAGGCGTCACACCGGGGAGCTGTTTTTT.

CDR3 in DNA: TGTGCCTGGAGTGGGGGGGTCCATCAGCCCCAGCATTTT. This translates into CAWSGGVHQPQHF. This chain connects TRBV30 to TRBJ1-5; tentative D call: TRBD1 (5 bases). This CDR3 contains 13 residues. Germline V gene lookup returns CDR1 GTSNPN and CDR2 SVGIG (reference sequence). Trimming pared 1 base from V and 5 bases from J, leaving 9 bases between.